This TCR beta chain was retrieved from a study of patients and donors after allogeneic stem cell transplantation. From germline, CDR1 is SGHAT and CDR2 FQNNGV. The CDR3 runs 15 residues. V gave up 2 bases and J gave up 2 bases; unmatched junction bases: 4. This clonotype turned up a few times. TCRdb fed the RT-PCR reads into MiXCR, producing one record per CDR3 protein. The sample holds about 26,000 distinct CDR3 sequences, roughly 8% seen once. The clonotype was recovered from a human donor who was either an allogeneic HSCT recipient or a stem cell or donor lymphocyte infusion donor (not recorded which). It is not recorded whose cells these are; they may come from a transplant donor. Sequencing input: blood, either unsorted or a sorted T cell fraction (not recorded which). V is TRBV11-2 and J is TRBJ2-3; 7 bases agree with TRBD1. The CDR3 loop reads CASSLFGQATDTQYF. The CDR3 DNA is TGTGCCAGCAGCTTATTCGGACAGGCCACAGATACGCAGTATTTT.